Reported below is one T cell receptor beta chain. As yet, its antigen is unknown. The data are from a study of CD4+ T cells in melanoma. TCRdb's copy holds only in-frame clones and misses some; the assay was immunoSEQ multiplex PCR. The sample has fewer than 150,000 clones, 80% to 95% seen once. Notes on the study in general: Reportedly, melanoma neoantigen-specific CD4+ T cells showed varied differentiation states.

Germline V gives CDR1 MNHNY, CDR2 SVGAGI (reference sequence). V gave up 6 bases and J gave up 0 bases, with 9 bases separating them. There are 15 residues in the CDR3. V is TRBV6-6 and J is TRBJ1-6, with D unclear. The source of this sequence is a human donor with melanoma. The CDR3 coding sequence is TGTGCCAGCAGCCCAGGCAGCTCCTATAATTCACCCCTCCACTTT. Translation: CASSPGSSYNSPLHF.